What follows are 5 T cell receptor beta chains derived from one specimen sequenced in a study of blood T cells in healthy people across ages (dated by TCRdb to the mid-2010s). The library was prepared using 5' RACE. The sample was run on an Illumina HiSeq 2500. A second PCR of roughly 6 to 12 cycles was performed with a sample-barcoded 5' primer and a J-beta primer mix. Starting from the raw public reads, TCRdb applied fastp trimming at Q25, assembled clones with MiXCR and retained in-frame beta chains. CDR3 protein sequences are deduplicated, and each keeps its most common genes and DNA. The sample table shows fewer than 1.5 million distinct CDR3 sequences, and approximately 42% are seen once. 7.9% of the sample rests with the top ten. The material sequenced was blood. The receptors shown here come from a woman under 30 in good health.

In this sample, this clonotype turned up once. The chain combines TRBV7-9 with TRBJ2-3; possible D gene TRBD1, 5 bases. V shed 4 bases and J shed 4 bases, with 15 bases lying between them. The CDR3 has 15 residues. Looked up from germline, CDR1 is SEHNR and CDR2 is FQNEAQ (reference sequence). The CDR3 is CASSSDMGRPDTQYF. The CDR3 DNA reads TGTGCCAGCAGCTCCGACATGGGGCGCCCAGATACGCAGTATTTT. Complete variable domain (other parts from reference TRBV7-9 and TRBJ2-3): DTGVSQNPRHKITKRGQNVTFRCDPISEHNRLYWYRQTLGQGPEFLTYFQNEAQLEKSRLLSDRFSAERPKGSFSTLEIQRTEQGDSAMYLCASSSDMGRPDTQYFGPGTRLTVL.

This clonotype was counted a few times. The chain employs TRBV6-5 and TRBJ2-7; maybe TRBD1 (5 bases). Germline CDR1 reads MNHEY; CDR2 reads SVGAGI. The V and J ends lost 7 bases and 2 bases respectively, with 18 bases between them. The CDR3 has 15 residues. CDR3: CASNPQGEGPYEQYF. CDR3 coding DNA: TGTGCCAGCAATCCTCAGGGTGAAGGCCCCTACGAGCAGTACTTC.

V is TRBV9 and J is TRBJ1-6, with 7 nucleotides matching TRBD1. The CDR3 contains 16 residues. Trimming removed 4 bases from V and 4 bases from J; junction bases left unmatched: 8. Germline CDR1 and CDR2: SGDLS and YYNGEE. The CDR3 DNA sequence: TGTGCCAGCAGCAATGAGGACAGGCGTTATAATTCACCCCTCCACTTT. Amino acid sequence: CASSNEDRRYNSPLHF.

This chain uses TRBV9 with TRBJ2-1; the D is unclear. Trimming shortened V by 6 bases and J by 2 bases, and 12 bases separated the two germline ends. The V gene's germline CDR1 is SGDLS and CDR2 YYNGEE. The CDR3 has 14 amino acids. In nucleotides, the CDR3 is TGTGCCAGCACCCCAGAGGAACCCTACAATGAGCAGTTCTTC. This codes for CASTPEEPYNEQFF.

As concerns this clonotype: One end of the junction varies from germline; a read error may be responsible. The J gene is TRBJ2-5, the V gene TRBV7-3; perhaps TRBD2 as D (6 bases). CDR3 length: 15 residues. CDR1 SGHTA and CDR2 FQGTGA come from the germline V gene. The CDR3 loop is CASNLGTGLAEAQYF. DNA for the CDR3: TGTGCCAGCAACTTAGGAACGGGACTTGCAGAGGCCCAGTACTTC.